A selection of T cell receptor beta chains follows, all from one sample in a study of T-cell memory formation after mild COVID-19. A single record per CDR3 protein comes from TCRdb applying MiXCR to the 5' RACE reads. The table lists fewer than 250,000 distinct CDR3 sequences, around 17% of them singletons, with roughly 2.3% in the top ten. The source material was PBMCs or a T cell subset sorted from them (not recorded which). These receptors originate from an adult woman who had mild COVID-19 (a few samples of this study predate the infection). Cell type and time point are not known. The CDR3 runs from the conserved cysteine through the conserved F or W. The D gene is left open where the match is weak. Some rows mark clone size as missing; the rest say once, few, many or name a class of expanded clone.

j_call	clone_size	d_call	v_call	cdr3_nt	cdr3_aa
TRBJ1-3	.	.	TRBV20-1	TGCAGTGCTCAGGATGTACTTAGGGGAAGTGGAAACACCATATATTTT	CSAQDVLRGSGNTIYF
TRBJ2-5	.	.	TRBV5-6	TGTGCCAGCAGCTTGGAGGACCTTGGGTACCAAGAGACCCAGTACTTC	CASSLEDLGYQETQYF
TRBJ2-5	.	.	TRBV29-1	TGCAGCGTTGGTTGGCGACGGGAGACCCAGTACTTC	CSVGWRRETQYF
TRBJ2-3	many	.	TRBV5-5	TGTGCCAGCAGCCCAGGGGGCACAGATACGCAGTATTTT	CASSPGGTDTQYF
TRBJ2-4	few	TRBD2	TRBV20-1	TGCAGTGCGACCCGGACTAGCGGGAATAACATTCAGTACTTC	CSATRTSGNNIQYF
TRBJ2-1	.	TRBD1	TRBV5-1	TGCGCCAGCAGCTTGGCCGGACAGGGGGTCCCCAATGAGCAGTTCTTC	CASSLAGQGVPNEQFF
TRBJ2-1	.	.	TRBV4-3	TGCGCCAGCAGCCAAGAGGCTAGCGAATACAATGAGCAGTTCTTC	CASSQEASEYNEQFF
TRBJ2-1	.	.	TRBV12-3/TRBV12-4	TGTGCCAGCTCCCCCGGGGGGCGGAGTGAGCAGTTCTTC	CASSPGGRSEQFF
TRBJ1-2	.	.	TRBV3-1	TGTGCCAGCAGTCTGACTAGGGGCTATGGCTACACCTTC	CASSLTRGYGYTF
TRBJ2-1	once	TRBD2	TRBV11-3	TGTGCCAGCAGCTCATCCGGACTAGCGGGAGCTCCTACCAATGAGCAGTTCTTC	CASSSSGLAGAPTNEQFF
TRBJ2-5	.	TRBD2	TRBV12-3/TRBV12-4	TGTGCCAGCAGCTCAAGCGGGGGGCGGCTGGAGACCCAGTACTTC	CASSSSGGRLETQYF
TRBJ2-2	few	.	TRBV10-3	TGTGCCATCAGTGAAAGGGGATCACCGACCGGGGAGCTGTTTTTT	CAISERGSPTGELFF
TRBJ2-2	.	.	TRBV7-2	TGTGCCAGCAGATTAGGCCGGGGGACCTTCGCCGGGGAGCTGTTTTTT	CASRLGRGTFAGELFF
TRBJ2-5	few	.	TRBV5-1	TGCGCCAGCGGACCAAATGAAGAGACCCAGTACTTC	CASGPNEETQYF
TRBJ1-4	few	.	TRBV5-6	TGTGCCAGCAGCTTGCGGGGGGCCGGTGAAAAACTGTTTTTT	CASSLRGAGEKLFF